This TCR beta chain was sequenced for a study of blood T cell repertoires in COVID-19. There are 15 residues in the CDR3. Trimming stripped 5 bases from V and 7 bases from J, with 20 bases between. Germline CDR1 and CDR2: SGHVS and FNYEAQ. Repertoires were generated with immunoSEQ multiplex PCR, while TCRdb's copy carries only in-frame clones and drops some. The table includes 150,000 to 160,000 clones, around 83% detected once. This clone has more than one count but fewer than ten. Sequenced input: peripheral blood. This TCR derives from a woman aged 60-75 years with acute or convalescent COVID-19. The chain has TRBV7-6 and TRBJ1-1; D is ambiguous. For the CDR3, the DNA is TGTGCCAGCAGCCCCACCCCCCGTCGCCGGGATGAAGCTTTCTTT. As protein: CASSPTPRRRDEAFF.